Shown below are 29 T cell receptor beta chains from a single sample sequenced in a study of blood T cell repertoires in COVID-19. Profiling relied on immunoSEQ multiplex PCR, and the TCRdb table lists in-frame clones only, not all of them. Seen here are about 120,000 clones, about 91% observed once, and the top ten hold about 9.3%. Sequences were obtained from peripheral blood. The origin of the receptors is a man aged 50-59 years with acute or convalescent COVID-19.

This clone appeared once. This chain uses TRBV29-1 with TRBJ2-1; 8 bases fit TRBD2. Germline V gene sequence: CDR1 SQVTM, CDR2 ANQGSEA. This CDR3 has 14 residues. Germline trimming cut 0 bases from V and 8 bases from J; bases unmatched to any gene: 6. The CDR3 sequence: CSVEDSGRSDEQFF. CDR3 nucleotides: TGCAGCGTTGAAGACAGCGGGAGAAGTGATGAGCAGTTCTTC.

V is TRBV6-6 and J is TRBJ2-7; tentatively, D is TRBD1 (6 bases). Looked up from germline, CDR1 is MNHNY and CDR2 is SVGAGI (reference sequence). The CDR3 is 11 amino acids. The ends were cut back, 2 bases at V and 9 bases at J, with 8 bases in the middle. CDR3 nucleotide sequence: TGTGCCAGCAGTTACCTACAGGGGCAGTACTTC. The encoded protein is CASSYLQGQYF.

The V and J genes are TRBV10-3 and TRBJ1-1; weak D call: TRBD1 (5 bases). This CDR3 is 16 amino acids long. With 3 bases removed from V and 2 bases from J, the gap between germline ends came to 16 bases. Germline V gene data show CDR1 as ENHRY and CDR2 as SYGVKD. CDR3 DNA: TGTGCCATCAGTGACAGGCAGGTCGGGGGAAACACTGAAGCTTTCTTT. The encoded protein is CAISDRQVGGNTEAFF.

This clone was seen once. The chain combines TRBV10-3 with TRBJ1-5; no clear D. CDR1 and CDR2 from the germline V gene are ENHRY and SYGVKD. V lost 3 bases and J lost 4, with 4 bases in between. The CDR3 extends over 12 amino acids. In DNA, the CDR3 is TGTGCCATCAGTGACCCTAATCAGCCCCAGCATTTT. Translation gives CAISDPNQPQHF.

The chain links TRBV20-1 to TRBJ2-3; possibly TRBD2 for D (6 bases). Trimming shortened V by 5 bases and J by 6 bases, and 9 bases separated the two germline ends. The germline V gene has CDR1 DFQATT and CDR2 SNEGSKA (reference sequence). This CDR3 has 11 residues. The CDR3 loop reads CSAGRGDTQYF. The DNA of the CDR3 is TGCAGTGCTGGCCGGGGGGATACGCAGTATTTT.

The chain couples TRBV3-1 (or the pseudogene TRBV3-2) to TRBJ1-1, with 9 bases identical to TRBD1. Germline CDR1 is LGHDT and CDR2 is YNNKEL (reference sequence). Trimming cost V 4 bases and J 6 bases; bases outside gene matches: 0. CDR3 length: 12 amino acids. The CDR3 protein is CASSRQGAEAFF. Written as DNA, the CDR3 is TGTGCCAGCAGCCGACAGGGGGCTGAAGCTTTCTTT.

CDR3 DNA sequence: TGTGCCAGCGGATGGACTAGCGGCACAGATACGCAGTATTTT. Its protein product is CASGWTSGTDTQYF. The V gene is TRBV6-5, the J gene TRBJ2-3; TRBD2 matches 9 bases. V lost 8 bases to trimming and J lost 1 base; unmatched junction nucleotides: 4. This CDR3 is built from 14 residues. Germline V gene data show CDR1 as MNHEY and CDR2 as SVGAGI.

The chain uses TRBV19 and TRBJ1-5; D gene uncertain. Trimming shortened V by 6 bases and J by 4 bases, and 10 bases separated the two germline ends. Germline values: CDR1 LNHDA, CDR2 SQIVND (reference sequence). CDR3 length equals 13 residues. The CDR3 loop reads CASSKIRNQPQHF. In nucleotides, the CDR3 is TGTGCCAGTAGCAAAATCAGAAATCAGCCCCAGCATTTT.

This chain connects TRBV5-1 to TRBJ1-2; D possibly corresponds to TRBD1 (6 bases). V lost 2 bases, J lost 4 bases, and 12 bases lay in between. There are 14 residues in the CDR3. Per the germline V gene, CDR1 is SGHRS and CDR2 is YFSETQ. The CDR3 region is CASSFPDRSYGYTF. Here the CDR3 DNA reads TGCGCCAGCAGCTTCCCGGACAGATCCTATGGCTACACCTTC. Using reference TRBV5-1 and TRBJ1-2 for the parts outside the CDR3, the full variable domain is KAGVTQTPRYLIKTRGQQVTLSCSPISGHRSVSWYQQTPGQGLQFLFEYFSETQRNKGNFPGRFSGRQFSNSRSEMNVSTLELGDSALYLCASSFPDRSYGYTFGSGTRLTVV.

The chain carries TRBV7-8 and TRBJ2-2, with D uncertain. Germline V gene lookup returns CDR1 SGHVS and CDR2 FQNEAQ. The CDR3 contains 14 residues. V was pared by 1 base and J by 0 bases, with 3 bases between. The chain's CDR3 is CASSLGTNTGELFF. DNA of the CDR3: TGTGCCAGCAGCTTAGGTACGAACACCGGGGAGCTGTTTTTT.

This clone has more than one count but fewer than ten. The chain combines TRBV5-5 with TRBJ1-2; weak D call: TRBD1 (5 bases). Germline assignment: CDR1 SGHKS and CDR2 YYEKEE (reference sequence). Trimming took off 2 bases at V and 5 bases at J, with 7 bases between the two ends. This CDR3 region has 12 residues. CDR3: CASSLQEYGYTF. CDR3 DNA: TGTGCCAGCAGCTTACAGGAATATGGCTACACCTTC.

The chain recombines TRBV13 with TRBJ1-4, with D possibly TRBD1 on 5 matching bases. From germline, CDR1 is PRHDT and CDR2 FYEKMQ (reference sequence). The CDR3 is made up of 13 amino acids. With 9 bases removed from V and 9 bases from J, the gap between germline ends came to 17 bases. In DNA, the CDR3 is TGTGCCAGACGGGGGGTCTCGTCCCAAAAACTGTTTTTT. Translating gives CARRGVSSQKLFF.

CDR3 sequence reads: CASSQAGYATQYF. The CDR3 DNA is TGTGCCAGCAGCCAGGCGGGGTACGCGACGCAGTATTTT. The chain has TRBV28 and TRBJ2-3; weak D call: TRBD2 (6 bases). The CDR3 runs to 13 residues. V lost 6 bases, J lost 9 bases, and 16 bases lay in between. Germline V lookup: CDR1 MDHEN, CDR2 SYDVKM.

The chain recombines TRBV29-1 with TRBJ1-4; 9 nucleotides line up with TRBD1. The trim removed 4 bases at V and 6 bases at J, leaving 6 bases unmatched. Germline values: CDR1 SQVTM, CDR2 ANQGSEA. This CDR3 is 14 amino acids long. CDR3 sequence: CSVGMGQGHEKLFF. The DNA of the CDR3 is TGCAGCGTTGGCATGGGACAGGGCCATGAAAAACTGTTTTTT.

This clone has only one observation. This chain connects TRBV5-1 to TRBJ2-7; 8 positions agree with TRBD1. Germline CDR1 SGHRS, CDR2 YFSETQ. There are 16 residues in the CDR3. The ends lost 0 bases at V and 3 bases at J; junction bases unmatched: 8. CDR3 sequence reads: CASSLGRGTGFYEQYF. Written as DNA, the CDR3 is TGCGCCAGCAGCTTGGGTCGTGGGACAGGCTTCTACGAGCAGTACTTC.

The chain combines TRBV7-9 with TRBJ2-1; weak D call: TRBD1 (5 bases). The ends were cut back, 2 bases at V and 0 bases at J, with 17 bases in the middle. This CDR3 spans 18 amino acids. Germline V CDR1 and CDR2: SEHNR, FQNEAQ (reference sequence). Written as DNA, the CDR3 is TGTGCCAGCAGCTTAAGGGGTTCCGTGGCGGCCTCCTACAATGAGCAGTTCTTC. It translates to CASSLRGSVAASYNEQFF.

The V gene is TRBV19, the J gene TRBJ1-6; TRBD1 is a possible D gene (6 bases). Between the trimmed V and J ends, which lost 5 bases and 8 bases, there was a span of 13 bases. This CDR3 region has 14 residues. Germline CDR1 reads LNHDA; CDR2 reads SQIVND (reference sequence). The CDR3 DNA is TGTGCCAGTAGTCTAACAGGGATGGATTCACCCCTCCACTTT. Translating it yields CASSLTGMDSPLHF.

In nucleotides, the CDR3 is TGTGCCAGCAGCTCGGCCAGTTCACAGGGGCAAGAGACCCAGTACTTC. It codes for CASSSASSQGQETQYF. V is TRBV7-2 and J is TRBJ2-5; 7 nucleotides match TRBD1. V was clipped by 4 bases and J by 2 bases; unmatched bases: 10. Germline V gene lookup returns CDR1 SGHTA and CDR2 FQGNSA. This CDR3 comprises 16 residues.

The chain carries TRBV19 and TRBJ2-1; weak D call: TRBD1 (5 bases). CDR1 and CDR2 (germline): LNHDA, SQIVND (reference sequence). V shed 4 bases and J shed 3 bases, with 13 bases lying between them. The CDR3 extends over 15 amino acids. The CDR3 DNA reads TGTGCCAGTAGTAGATTCTTCAGGGTCTACAATGAGCAGTTCTTC. Its translation is CASSRFFRVYNEQFF.

This sequence joins TRBV2 and TRBJ1-1; the D gene is possibly TRBD1 (6 bases). Germline V gives CDR1 SNHLY, CDR2 FYNNEI. V was trimmed by 6 bases and J by 2 bases, leaving 10 bases between them. The CDR3 is made up of 13 amino acids. CDR3 DNA: TGTGCCAGCAGAATCAGGGGTAACACTGAAGCTTTCTTT. Its translation: CASRIRGNTEAFF.

V usage is TRBV9 and J usage is TRBJ1-1; 7 bases line up with TRBD1. The CDR3 contains 16 residues. The J segment lost 0 bases and the V segment lost 3 bases, leaving 8 bases of the junction unmatched. Per the germline V gene, CDR1 is SGDLS and CDR2 is YYNGEE. CDR3 protein: CASSAPGTVMNTEAFF. Written as DNA, the CDR3 is TGTGCCAGCAGCGCCCCCGGGACAGTGATGAACACTGAAGCTTTCTTT.

V and J are TRBV9 and TRBJ1-6, with D possibly being TRBD1 (5 bases). Trimming removed 6 bases at V and 10 bases at J, with 17 bases between. This CDR3 region has 14 residues. Germline values: CDR1 SGDLS, CDR2 YYNGEE. The CDR3 sequence is CASTPGLSASPLHF. CDR3 sequence (DNA): TGTGCCAGCACCCCGGGACTGTCGGCCTCACCCCTCCACTTT. Full variable domain (remainder filled in from reference TRBV9 and TRBJ1-6): DSGVTQTPKHLITATGQRVTLRCSPRSGDLSVYWYQQSLDQGLQFLIQYYNGEERAKGNILERFSAQQFPDLHSELNLSSLELGDSALYFCASTPGLSASPLHFGNGTRLTVT.

The rearrangement links TRBV12-3 or TRBV12-4 to TRBJ1-1, with unresolved D. The CDR3 has 13 residues. Trimming cost V 8 bases and J 0 bases, with 10 bases left between them. The CDR3 nucleotides read TGTGCCAGCGGGGAGAACATGAACACTGAAGCTTTCTTT. This codes for CASGENMNTEAFF.

The rearrangement joins TRBV28 to TRBJ2-1, with 7 bases fitting TRBD1. The CDR3 has 14 residues. The V and J ends lost 1 base and 6 bases, in that order; junction bases with no gene match: 3. Per the germline V gene, CDR1 is MDHEN and CDR2 is SYDVKM. The CDR3 region is CASSLLGTANEQFF. For the CDR3, the DNA is TGTGCCAGCAGTTTATTAGGGACAGCCAATGAGCAGTTCTTC.

The chain couples TRBV3-1 (or the pseudogene TRBV3-2) to TRBJ1-6; no firm D call. V dropped 4 bases and J dropped 7 bases, with 11 bases sitting between them. The CDR3 extends over 14 amino acids. Germline CDR1 and CDR2: LGHDT and YNNKEL (reference sequence). The chain's CDR3 is CASSLSPWNSPLHF. In DNA form, the CDR3 reads TGTGCCAGCAGCCTCAGTCCTTGGAATTCACCCCTCCACTTT.

The rearrangement uses TRBV5-1 and TRBJ1-2; TRBD1 matches 11 bases. Germline V lookup: CDR1 SGHRS, CDR2 YFSETQ. This CDR3 comprises 14 residues. Trimming at V came to 3 bases and at J to 8 bases, leaving 6 bases not matched to a gene. This CDR3 is CASSSRTGGAGYTF. CDR3 in DNA: TGCGCCAGCAGCTCCCGGACAGGGGGCGCGGGCTACACCTTC.

Of note for this clone: At one of its ends the junction is not consistent with the germline gene, which may arise from a read error. V and J are TRBV3-1 (or the pseudogene TRBV3-2) and TRBJ1-3; unclear D gene. The germline gives CDR1 LGHDT, CDR2 YNNKEL (reference sequence). The CDR3 is made up of 15 amino acids. The CDR3 reads CASTQRSRDGNTIYF. CDR3 DNA: TGTGCCAGCACCCAAAGAAGCCGTGATGGAAACACCATATATTTT.

The rearrangement joins TRBV7-9 to TRBJ1-2, with D possibly TRBD1 on 6 matching bases. The CDR3 sequence is 14 residues long. CDR1 SEHNR and CDR2 FQNEAQ come from the germline V gene (reference sequence). Between the trimmed V and J ends, which lost 5 bases and 7 bases, there was a span of 17 bases. The CDR3 loop reads CASSRQQGRGGYTF. The CDR3 nucleotides are TGTGCCAGCAGCCGTCAACAGGGCAGGGGTGGCTACACCTTC.

This sequence joins TRBV6-5 and TRBJ1-1; TRBD1 matches 7 bases. This CDR3 spans 15 amino acids. Germline CDR1 reads MNHEY; CDR2 reads SVGAGI. The trim removed 5 bases at V and 1 base at J, leaving 7 bases unmatched. The CDR3 spells CASSTTGSTNTEAFF. The CDR3 DNA follows: TGTGCCAGCAGTACGACAGGGTCGACGAACACTGAAGCTTTCTTT.